Listed below are T cell receptor beta chains from one sample, sequenced in a study of cytotoxic CD8 clonotypes in ibrutinib-treated CLL. Using immunoSEQ multiplex PCR, the repertoire was profiled, and TCRdb retains in-frame clones only, with some absent. Seen here are approximately 330,000 clones, roughly 80% observed once, and the top ten hold 6.7%. Sample: PBMCs, taken before ibrutinib treatment. These receptors were collected from a human donor with chronic lymphocytic leukemia. Each CDR3 is given with its conserved first and last residue. A D gene is named only where the DNA matches it firmly. Clone sizes are given selectively: once, few, many, or a class where the clone is expanded.

.,TRBV27,once,TRBJ2-7,12,TGTGCCAGCAGTTACCTACATGGAGAGCAGTACTTC,CASSYLHGEQYF
.,TRBV5-4,.,TRBJ2-7,15,TGTGCCAGCAGCAAAGGACAGACGAGCTCCTACGAGCAGTACTTC,CASSKGQTSSYEQYF
TRBD1,TRBV5-1,.,TRBJ2-7,16,TGCGCCAGCAGCCCACCGGGACAGGGGTATGGATACGAGCAGTACTTC,CASSPPGQGYGYEQYF
.,TRBV29-1,.,TRBJ1-1,11,TGCAGCGTTGTCAGGAACACTGAAGCTTTCTTT,CSVVRNTEAFF
TRBD1,TRBV29-1,.,TRBJ1-4,13,TGCAGCGTTGCAGGGGGCCTTAATGAAAAACTGTTTTTT,CSVAGGLNEKLFF
TRBD1,TRBV18,.,TRBJ1-5,15,TGTGCCAGCTCACCGGGACAGGGGCGAAATCAGCCCCAGCATTTT,CASSPGQGRNQPQHF
.,TRBV4-1,.,TRBJ1-5,18,TGCGCCAGCAGCCAAGATACCAGGTCGGAAACTTCCAATCAGCCCCAGCATTTT,CASSQDTRSETSNQPQHF
TRBD2,TRBV5-4,.,TRBJ2-3,18,TGTGCCAGCAGCTTGGGATCCGGACTAGCGGGAGTGTTAGATACGCAGTATTTT,CASSLGSGLAGVLDTQYF
TRBD2,TRBV5-1,.,TRBJ2-1,15,TGCGCCAGCAGCTTAGCCGGGAGGATTTACAATGAGCAGTTCTTC,CASSLAGRIYNEQFF
.,TRBV29-1,.,TRBJ1-3,13,TGCAGCGTAAGGGCCTACTCTGGAAACACCATATATTTT,CSVRAYSGNTIYF
.,TRBV5-4,.,TRBJ2-7,14,TGTGCCAGCAGATTAGGATACCGGGACTACGAGCAGTACTTC,CASRLGYRDYEQYF
.,TRBV7-2,.,TRBJ2-3,14,TGTGCCAGCAGCTTAGTAACTAGCACAGATACGCAGTATTTT,CASSLVTSTDTQYF
.,TRBV29-1,.,TRBJ2-3,11,TGCACATTTGGACTGTCAGATACGCAGTATTTT,CTFGLSDTQYF
TRBD2,TRBV9,.,TRBJ2-1,16,TGTGCCAGCAGCGTCGGGGCGGGAGGGCGTTTTGATGAGCAGTTCTTC,CASSVGAGGRFDEQFF
.,TRBV4-3,few,TRBJ2-7,15,TGCGCCAGCAGCCAAGCTTCGGTAGGTTCCTACGAGCAGTACTTC,CASSQASVGSYEQYF
TRBD1,TRBV6-6,.,TRBJ2-6,16,TGTGCCAGCAGGGGGACAGGAGGCTCTGGGGCCAACGTCCTGACTTTC,CASRGTGGSGANVLTF
.,TRBV7-9,.,TRBJ2-1,12,TGTGCCAGCAGCTTAGTGGGACCTGAGCAGTTCTTC,CASSLVGPEQFF
.,TRBV5-1,few,TRBJ2-5,14,TGCGCCAGCAGCTTGGCGGAGAATTGGGAGACCCAGTACTTC,CASSLAENWETQYF
.,TRBV28,.,TRBJ2-7,12,TGTGCCACCCTTTCGTTGCACTACGAGCAGTACTTC,CATLSLHYEQYF
TRBD1,TRBV6-5,few,TRBJ2-7,13,TGTGCCAGTTACGACAGGGGGCGCGACGAGCAGTACTTC,CASYDRGRDEQYF
.,TRBV6-5,few,TRBJ1-2,14,TGTGCCACCAATCCAAACAGAGCTAACTATGGCTACACCTTC,CATNPNRANYGYTF
TRBD2,TRBV29-1,few,TRBJ2-7,12,TGCAGCGTTCAGACTAGCAGGTACGAGCAGTACTTC,CSVQTSRYEQYF
.,TRBV15,.,TRBJ1-5,17,TGTGCCACCAGCAGAGATCCTTCAGGGGCGATGAGGCAGCCCCAGCATTTT,CATSRDPSGAMRQPQHF
.,TRBV5-4,.,TRBJ2-5,14,TGTGCCAGCAGCAACATAGGCGGTAAAAAGACCCAGTACTTC,CASSNIGGKKTQYF
.,TRBV29-1,.,TRBJ2-7,15,TGCAGCGTTGAAGGCGGACCCCATGGCCTCTACGAGCAGTACTTC,CSVEGGPHGLYEQYF
.,TRBV11-2,.,TRBJ1-1,12,TGTGCCAGCAGCTTAGTTCTCACTGAAGCTTTCTTT,CASSLVLTEAFF
.,TRBV4-3,once,TRBJ2-5,15,TGCGCCAGCAGCCAAGATCCAGGGGTCAGTGAGACCCAGTACTTC,CASSQDPGVSETQYF
TRBD2,TRBV2,.,TRBJ2-1,18,TGTGCCAGCAGTCGCTTCGAAGCCCTAGCGGGAGCCTACAATGAGCAGTTCTTC,CASSRFEALAGAYNEQFF
.,TRBV11-2,.,TRBJ2-1,16,TGTGCCAGCAGCTTAGTATGGGCTAACTCCTACAATGAGCAGTTCTTC,CASSLVWANSYNEQFF
.,TRBV7-6,.,TRBJ2-3,13,TGTGCCACCGGGGATCCTAGCACAGATACGCAGTATTTT,CATGDPSTDTQYF
TRBD2,TRBV6-1,.,TRBJ2-7,15,TGTGCCAGCAGTTTCCAAGCGGGAGGGCCCTACGAGCAGTACTTC,CASSFQAGGPYEQYF
TRBD2,TRBV19,.,TRBJ2-7,16,TGTGCCAGTAGTATAGAAAGACTAGCGGGAACCTACGAGCAGTACTTC,CASSIERLAGTYEQYF
.,TRBV6-6,.,TRBJ1-2,15,TGTGCCAGCAGTTACTCAGGGAGTTATGGTTCTGGCTACACCTTC,CASSYSGSYGSGYTF
TRBD1,TRBV7-8,once,TRBJ2-7,15,TGTGCCAGCAGCTTAGTAGGGACAGGCTACTACGAGCAGTACTTC,CASSLVGTGYYEQYF
.,TRBV6-5,.,TRBJ2-1,15,TGTGCCAGCAGTTACCAGATCAGCTCCTACAATGAGCAGTTCTTC,CASSYQISSYNEQFF
.,TRBV7-9,once,TRBJ2-7,13,TGTGCCAACACCCCAGTCAACACCTACGAGCAGTACTTC,CANTPVNTYEQYF
.,TRBV7-3,.,TRBJ1-2,13,TGTGCCAGCAGCCCGGACAAGAACTATGGCTACACCTTC,CASSPDKNYGYTF
.,TRBV5-4,.,TRBJ2-5,15,TGTGCCAGCAGCCCGGGAGGGACAGTTAGGGAGACCCAGTACTTC,CASSPGGTVRETQYF
TRBD1,TRBV7-2,once,TRBJ1-2,14,TGTGCCAGCAGCACCCGGACAGGGGGCATGGGCTACACCTTC,CASSTRTGGMGYTF
.,TRBV15,.,TRBJ1-3,15,TGTGCCACCAGCACCAGGCGGGGGTCTGGAAACACCATATATTTT,CATSTRRGSGNTIYF
.,TRBV5-1,.,TRBJ1-3,14,TGCGCCAGCAGCTTGTCCGGGGGCGGAAACACCATATATTTT,CASSLSGGGNTIYF